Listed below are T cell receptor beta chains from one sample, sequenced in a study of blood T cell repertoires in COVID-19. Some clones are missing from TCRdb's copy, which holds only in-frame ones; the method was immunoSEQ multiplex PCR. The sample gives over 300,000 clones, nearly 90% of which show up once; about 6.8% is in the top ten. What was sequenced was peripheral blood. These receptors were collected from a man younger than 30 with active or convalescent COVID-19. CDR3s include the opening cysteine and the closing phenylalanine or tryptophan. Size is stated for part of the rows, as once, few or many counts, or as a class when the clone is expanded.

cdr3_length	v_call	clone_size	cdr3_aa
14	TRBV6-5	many	CASSYVPGSDTQYF
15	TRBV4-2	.	CASSHSTGGNSPLHF
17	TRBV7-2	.	CASSLGGQGKAGNTIYF
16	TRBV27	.	CASSLRGTTSYNEQFF
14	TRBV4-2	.	CASSQDGDIYGYTF
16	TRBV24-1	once	CATSGVSLPGNQPQHF
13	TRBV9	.	CASSPGTVYGYTF
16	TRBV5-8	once	CASSPETGTGSQPQHF
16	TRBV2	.	CASSVRPPEGTDTQYF
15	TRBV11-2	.	CASRPGPGQGYGYTF
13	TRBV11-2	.	CASSLGAVQPQHF
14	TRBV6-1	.	CASSEIADNSPLHF
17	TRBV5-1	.	CASSLAGTLDSTDTQYF
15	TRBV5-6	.	CASSLFQASSYEQYF
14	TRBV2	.	CASSDGDSNEKLFF
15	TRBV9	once	CASSVGQGAGNEQFF
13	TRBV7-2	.	CASSLDWSNEQYF
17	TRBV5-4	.	CASSGRQGKSSYNEQFF
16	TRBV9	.	CASSGHRDRGNNEQFF
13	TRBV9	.	CASGQGAGSPLHF
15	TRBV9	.	CASSGSWHSGNTIYF
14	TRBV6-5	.	CASSLTGGGQPQHF